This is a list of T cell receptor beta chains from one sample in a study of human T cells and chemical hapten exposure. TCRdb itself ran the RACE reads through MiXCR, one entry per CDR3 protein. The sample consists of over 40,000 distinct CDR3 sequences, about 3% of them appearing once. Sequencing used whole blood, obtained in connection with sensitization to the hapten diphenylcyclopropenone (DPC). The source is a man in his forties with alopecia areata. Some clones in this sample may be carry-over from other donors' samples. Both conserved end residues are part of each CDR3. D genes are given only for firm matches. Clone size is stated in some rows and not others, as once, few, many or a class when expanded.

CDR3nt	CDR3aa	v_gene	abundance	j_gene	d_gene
TGTGCCAGCTCACTGACAGGTGGCGAAAAACTGTTTTTT	CASSLTGGEKLFF	TRBV18	few	TRBJ1-4	-
TGCGCCAGCAGCCAAGAGGGGACAGGGCGTTACGAGCAGTACTTC	CASSQEGTGRYEQYF	TRBV4-1	many	TRBJ2-7	TRBD1
TGCAGCGTTGGGGACAACTACAATGAGCAGTTCTTC	CSVGDNYNEQFF	TRBV29-1	many	TRBJ2-1	-
TGTGCCAGCAGCCCGGGACTAGCGGGCGAAAGCTCCTACAATGAGCAGTTCTTC	CASSPGLAGESSYNEQFF	TRBV27	-	TRBJ2-1	TRBD2
TGTGCCAGCAGTTTAAACCCCAGGAGAGAGACCCAGTACTTC	CASSLNPRRETQYF	TRBV28	many	TRBJ2-5	-
TGCGCCAGCAGCCCCCCTTTGGGGCTAGCCGAAATTCACAATGAGCAGTTCTTC	CASSPPLGLAEIHNEQFF	TRBV5-1	few	TRBJ2-1	-
TGTGCCAGCAGTTTCCTCAGCACAGATACGCAGTATTTT	CASSFLSTDTQYF	TRBV12-3/TRBV12-4	many	TRBJ2-3	-
TGTGCCAGCAGCTTAGCGGGGGTGGACAGGGACTCCTACGAGCAGTACTTC	CASSLAGVDRDSYEQYF	TRBV7-2	many	TRBJ2-7	TRBD1
TGTGCCATCAGTGTGACAGGGACCCCCCAAGAGACCCAGTACTTC	CAISVTGTPQETQYF	TRBV10-3	many	TRBJ2-5	TRBD1
TGTGCCAGCAGCCCCGTCGGTAGGGGCGAATATGGCTACACCTTC	CASSPVGRGEYGYTF	TRBV3-1	few	TRBJ1-2	-
TGTGCCAGCAGCCAAGGTCCGGTCGGCTACACCTTC	CASSQGPVGYTF	TRBV14	few	TRBJ1-2	-
TGTGCCAGCAGTTCCTGGGGGGGGGCTAAAGATACGCAGTATTTT	CASSSWGGAKDTQYF	TRBV28	many	TRBJ2-3	-
TGTGCCAGCAGTTTATATCTTCAGCCCCAGCATTTT	CASSLYLQPQHF	TRBV28	few	TRBJ1-5	-
TGTGCCAGCAGTGGCGGGACTGGCACAGATACGCAGTATTTT	CASSGGTGTDTQYF	TRBV2	many	TRBJ2-3	-
TGTGCCAGCAGCGGGTTTCGAGGACAGGGGGCAGGGGCTTTCTTT	CASSGFRGQGAGAFF	TRBV7-9	many	TRBJ1-1	TRBD1
TGTGCCAGCAGTCCAACTAGCGGCCTGGGCACAGATACGCAGTATTTT	CASSPTSGLGTDTQYF	TRBV2	many	TRBJ2-3	TRBD2
TGTGCCAGCAGCTATGAAGCCGAGCAGTACTTC	CASSYEAEQYF	TRBV5-6	-	TRBJ2-7	-
TGTGCCAGCAGATATCAGGGGTCCTACGAGCAGTACTTC	CASRYQGSYEQYF	TRBV28	many	TRBJ2-7	-
TGTGCCAGCAGCTTGGTAGACAGGAGCTCTGGAAACACCATATATTTT	CASSLVDRSSGNTIYF	TRBV5-6	many	TRBJ1-3	-
TGTGCCAGCAGCTTCACAGAGAACACTGAAGCTTTCTTT	CASSFTENTEAFF	TRBV7-8	many	TRBJ1-1	-
TGCAGTGCTAGATTGCAGGAGAAAAACATTCAGTACTTC	CSARLQEKNIQYF	TRBV20-1	many	TRBJ2-4	-
TGCGCCAGCAGCTTGGTTCCTAGCGGGAGTTACGAGCAGTACTTC	CASSLVPSGSYEQYF	TRBV5-1	many	TRBJ2-7	TRBD2
TGTGCCAGCAGCCTCTCAACGGGGCGGGCCCCTTACGAGCAGTACTTC	CASSLSTGRAPYEQYF	TRBV7-9	many	TRBJ2-7	-
TGTGCCAGCAGTCTGAGACTAGGGTTGGGCACAGATACGCAGTATTTT	CASSLRLGLGTDTQYF	TRBV27	medium-sized	TRBJ2-3	-
TGTGCCAGCAGTTTATTAGGCAGAGATACGCAGTATTTT	CASSLLGRDTQYF	TRBV28	many	TRBJ2-3	-
TGCGCCAGCAGCAGAGGCGGGAACCCAGATACGCAGTATTTT	CASSRGGNPDTQYF	TRBV5-1	-	TRBJ2-3	-
TGTGCCAGCAGCCTCGGACTAGCGGAGGGGAGCTCCTACAATGAGCAGTTCTTC	CASSLGLAEGSSYNEQFF	TRBV3-1	medium-sized	TRBJ2-1	TRBD2
TGTGCCAGCAGCTTAGAAGCCCAGCCCCAGCATTTT	CASSLEAQPQHF	TRBV7-9	many	TRBJ1-5	-
TGTGCCAGCAGTTACACAGGGAGCACAGATACGCAGTATTTT	CASSYTGSTDTQYF	TRBV6-5	many	TRBJ2-3	-
TGTGCCAGCAGCCAAGAAAGGCAGGGTGGTCAGCCCCAGCATTTT	CASSQERQGGQPQHF	TRBV4-2	many	TRBJ1-5	-
TGTGCCAGCAGTTACTCCTTTACTGAAGCTTTCTTT	CASSYSFTEAFF	TRBV6-6	-	TRBJ1-1	-
TGTGCCAGCAGTTCTATCACCCGGGACAGATCCTACGAGCAGTACTTC	CASSSITRDRSYEQYF	TRBV6-6	many	TRBJ2-7	TRBD1
TGTGCCAGCAGCCGTTATTCCAGGACTAGCGGGAGGGCTAGCACAGATACGCAGTATTTT	CASSRYSRTSGRASTDTQYF	TRBV13	many	TRBJ2-3	TRBD2
TGTGCCAGCAGTTTACGGAGGGAGCAGTACTTC	CASSLRREQYF	TRBV12-3/TRBV12-4	many	TRBJ2-7	-
TGCAGTGCCCGGAGGGCTCCTAGCGACCCCTCCGAGCAGTACTTC	CSARRAPSDPSEQYF	TRBV20-1	many	TRBJ2-7	-
TGTGCCAGCAGAGACAGGGGGCGCTTAGGTAATCAGCCCCAGCATTTT	CASRDRGRLGNQPQHF	TRBV28	many	TRBJ1-5	TRBD1
TGTGCCAGCAGTGAAGGGCCCTTCCTCAGCACAGATACGCAGTATTTT	CASSEGPFLSTDTQYF	TRBV2	many	TRBJ2-3	-
TGTGCCAGCGGCACAGGGGATAATTCACCCCTCCACTTT	CASGTGDNSPLHF	TRBV11-1	many	TRBJ1-6	TRBD1
TGCAGTGCGGACGGCAGCTCCTATAATTCACCCCTCCACTTT	CSADGSSYNSPLHF	TRBV20-1	-	TRBJ1-6	-
TGTGCCACCAGCAGAGGAGACAGGACCAAAGAGACCCAGTACTTC	CATSRGDRTKETQYF	TRBV15	many	TRBJ2-5	-
TGTGCCAGCATGGGTTCTTCTAGCGGGGACAATGAGCAGTTCTTC	CASMGSSSGDNEQFF	TRBV28	few	TRBJ2-1	TRBD2
TGTGCCAGCAGCCTCCCTGGGACAGGATTCGAAAAACTGTTTTTT	CASSLPGTGFEKLFF	TRBV7-9	-	TRBJ1-4	TRBD1
TGTGCCAGCAGCGAGACCCCGTGGGCGAACACCGGGGAGCTGTTTTTT	CASSETPWANTGELFF	TRBV12-3/TRBV12-4	-	TRBJ2-2	-
TGTGCCAGCAGCCGGGACAACCAAGAGACCCAGTACTTC	CASSRDNQETQYF	TRBV7-9	many	TRBJ2-5	-
TGTGCCAGCAGTTTAGCGAGCCTAGCGGGAGCTAGCACAGATACGCAGTATTTT	CASSLASLAGASTDTQYF	TRBV12-3/TRBV12-4	many	TRBJ2-3	TRBD2
TGTGCCAGCACCCAGACCCCGAGGGTCCATAACACCGGGGAGCTGTTTTTT	CASTQTPRVHNTGELFF	TRBV7-9	many	TRBJ2-2	-
TGCAGTGCTGGCCCACGGGGGCGGGAGGGTTACGAGCAGTACTTC	CSAGPRGREGYEQYF	TRBV20-1	many	TRBJ2-7	TRBD2
TGCGCCAGCAGCACGGGACTAGCGGACACAGATACGCAGTATTTT	CASSTGLADTDTQYF	TRBV5-1	many	TRBJ2-3	TRBD2
TGTGCCAGCAGGTCCGGGACTACTATGAGGAATGAGCAGTTCTTC	CASRSGTTMRNEQFF	TRBV3-1	many	TRBJ2-1	TRBD2
TGCAGTGCTACCCCGGGACGTCTCTCCTACGAGCAGTACTTC	CSATPGRLSYEQYF	TRBV20-1	many	TRBJ2-7	-